This note documents a single TCR beta chain sequence. The data originate from a study of OX40 agonist ivuxolimab in advanced cancers. The CDR3 totals 12 residues. V dropped 7 bases and J dropped 4 bases, with 11 bases sitting between them. Germline V lookup: CDR1 MNHEY, CDR2 SMNVEV (reference sequence). Sequencing used immunoSEQ multiplex PCR; TCRdb keeps in-frame clones, though not all of them. The table includes under 55,000 clones, around four fifths detected once. The gene calls are TRBV27 and TRBJ2-7; possibly TRBD1 for D (5 bases). This sample comprised CD4+ or CD8+ T cells sorted from blood, obtained in a trial of the OX40 agonist ivuxolimab. The receptor's source is an adult with an advanced solid tumor such as melanoma, head and neck, liver or kidney cancer. The chain's CDR3 is CASTTQGYEQYF. CDR3 DNA sequence: TGTGCCAGCACCACCCAGGGATACGAGCAGTACTTC.